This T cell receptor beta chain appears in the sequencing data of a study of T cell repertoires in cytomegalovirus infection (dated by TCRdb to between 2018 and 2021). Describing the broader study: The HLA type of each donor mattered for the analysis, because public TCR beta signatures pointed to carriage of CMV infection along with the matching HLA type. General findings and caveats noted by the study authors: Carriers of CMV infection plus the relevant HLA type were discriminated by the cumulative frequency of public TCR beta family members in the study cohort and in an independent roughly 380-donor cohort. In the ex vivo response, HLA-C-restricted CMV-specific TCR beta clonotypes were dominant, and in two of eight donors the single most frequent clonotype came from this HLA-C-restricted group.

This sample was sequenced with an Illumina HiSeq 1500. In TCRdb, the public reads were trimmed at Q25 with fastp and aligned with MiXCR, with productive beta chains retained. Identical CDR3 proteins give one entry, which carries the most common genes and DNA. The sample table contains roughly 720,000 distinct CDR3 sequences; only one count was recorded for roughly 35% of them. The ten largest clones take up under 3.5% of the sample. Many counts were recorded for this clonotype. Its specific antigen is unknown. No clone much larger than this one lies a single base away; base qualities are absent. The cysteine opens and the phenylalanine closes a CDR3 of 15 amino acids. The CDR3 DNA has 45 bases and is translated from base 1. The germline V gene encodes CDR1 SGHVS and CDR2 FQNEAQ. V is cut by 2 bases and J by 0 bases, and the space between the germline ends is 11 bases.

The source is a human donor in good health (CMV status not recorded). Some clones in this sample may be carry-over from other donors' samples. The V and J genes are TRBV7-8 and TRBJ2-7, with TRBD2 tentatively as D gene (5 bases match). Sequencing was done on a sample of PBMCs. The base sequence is TGTGCCAGCAGCTTAAGGACTGGCAGCTCCTACGAGCAGTACTTC. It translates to CASSLRTGSSYEQYF.